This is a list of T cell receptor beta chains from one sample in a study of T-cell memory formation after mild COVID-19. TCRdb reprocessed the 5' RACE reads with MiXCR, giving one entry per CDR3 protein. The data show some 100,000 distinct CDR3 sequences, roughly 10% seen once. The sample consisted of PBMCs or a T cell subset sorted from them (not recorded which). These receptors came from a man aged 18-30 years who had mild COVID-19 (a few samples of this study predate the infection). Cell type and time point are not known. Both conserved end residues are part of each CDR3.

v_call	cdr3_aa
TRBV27	CASCTPGGTEAFF
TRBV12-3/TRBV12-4	CASSRTASYGYTF
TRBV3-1	CASSQRERNTGELFF
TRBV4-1	CASSPHKGANVLTF
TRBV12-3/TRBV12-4	CASSPTGGNEQFF
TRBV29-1	CSVRTGNQPQHF
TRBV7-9	CASSSGQPNEAFF
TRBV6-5	CASRAGTSGNYEQYF
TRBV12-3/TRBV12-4	CASTRGLGGYTF
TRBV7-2	CASSLSHTGELFF
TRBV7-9	CASSTDRGWETQYF
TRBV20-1	CSAPLPGQGTYEQYF
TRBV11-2	CASSSVRGRISYEQYF
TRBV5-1	CASTSGSGNYYGYTF
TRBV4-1	CASSQGIGGRGISSYNEQFF
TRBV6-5	CASSLRQEYGYTF
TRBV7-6	CASSPGGDREGRNQPQHF
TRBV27	CASSFASISPGANVLTF
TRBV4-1	CASSQARTANTEAFF
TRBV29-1	CSVLSGANVLTF
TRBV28	CASSFWSGRETQYF
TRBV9	CASSVWEGLSSNEQFF
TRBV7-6	CASSFGGGGQETQYF
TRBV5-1	CASSDQGLTNTGELFF
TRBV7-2	CASSFLRDTQYF
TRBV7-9	CASSLEGRSGANVLTF
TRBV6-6	CASISGTSENIQYF
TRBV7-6	CASSLRGTGELFF
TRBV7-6	CASSSTGANNQPQHF
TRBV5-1	CASSYSGPRDTQYF
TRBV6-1	CASSVSAGRDQPQHF
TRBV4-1	CASSQGPLEGGTQYF
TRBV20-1	CSARLDATGELFF
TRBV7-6	CASSLTAYQPQHF